The 27 T cell receptor beta chains listed next were all sequenced from one sample in a study of control samples from healthy donors and cancer patients (TCRdb year 2020). Library creation used the immunoSEQ multiplex PCR assay. In TCRdb, the immuneACCESS table is reduced to in-frame sequences with V and J assigned. These tables do not hold every clone; where another copy was compared, an unresolved V gene accounts for under half, and the others remain unexplained. In this sample the table shows over 200,000 clones, more than 65% of which occur a single time. The ten biggest clones cover roughly 15% of the sample. The sequenced sample consisted of PBMCs. The receptor source for this set is a woman aged 55-69 years with lung cancer.

The rearrangement links TRBV5-4 to TRBJ2-5; 8 nucleotides align to TRBD2. The CDR3 runs 13 residues. Germline CDR1 and CDR2: SGHNT and YYREEE (reference sequence). V lost 4 bases and J lost 5; bases outside the gene matches: 4. CDR3 bases: TGTGCCAGCAGCCCACGGGGGGGCGAGACCCAGTACTTC. Translated, it gives CASSPRGGETQYF.

The V and J genes are TRBV30 and TRBJ1-6, with 7 bases aligning to TRBD1. CDR3 size: 14 residues. With 2 bases clipped from V and 7 bases from J, the junction kept 5 bases outside the gene matches. Germline values: CDR1 GTSNPN, CDR2 SVGIG (reference sequence). The CDR3 bases are TGTGCCTGGAGTCGGGACAGCACAAATTCACCCCTCCACTTT. It specifies CAWSRDSTNSPLHF.

This clone has a handful of counts. The chain is built from TRBV6-5 and TRBJ1-5; 10 nucleotides line up with TRBD1. The germline CDR1 and CDR2 sequences are MNHEY and SVGAGI. The junction had 2 bases not matched to a gene; V was cut back by 7 bases and J by 2 bases. The CDR3 runs to 14 residues. CDR3 DNA sequence: TGTGCCAGCACGGGGACAGGGGGCAATCAGCCCCAGCATTTT. Protein: CASTGTGGNQPQHF.

In this sample, this clone turned up a few times. V and J are TRBV7-9 and TRBJ1-2; D is ambiguous. Germline CDR1 SEHNR, CDR2 FQNEAQ (reference sequence). The CDR3 loop spans 13 amino acids. V gave up 1 base and J gave up 4 bases, with 7 bases separating them. The chain's CDR3 is CASSLVGSYGYTF. Written as DNA, the CDR3 is TGTGCCAGCAGCTTAGTGGGCAGCTATGGCTACACCTTC.

Only one count was recorded for this clone. The chain combines TRBV5-1 with TRBJ2-3, with D tentatively TRBD1 or TRBD2 (5 bases each). Between the trimmed V and J ends, which lost 1 base and 0 bases, there was a span of 18 bases. Germline V gene data show CDR1 as SGHRS and CDR2 as YFSETQ. This CDR3 region has 18 residues. CDR3 DNA sequence: TGCGCCAGCAGCTTGAGGATGGGGACCGATTCTAGCACAGATACGCAGTATTTT. Its translation is CASSLRMGTDSSTDTQYF. Complete variable domain (other parts from reference TRBV5-1 and TRBJ2-3): KAGVTQTPRYLIKTRGQQVTLSCSPISGHRSVSWYQQTPGQGLQFLFEYFSETQRNKGNFPGRFSGRQFSNSRSEMNVSTLELGDSALYLCASSLRMGTDSSTDTQYFGPGTRLTVL.

This sequence joins TRBV5-1 and TRBJ2-2, with D perhaps matching TRBD1 or TRBD2 (7 bases each). The CDR3 totals 18 residues. The ends were cut back, 5 bases at V and 0 bases at J, with 20 bases in the middle. Germline V gene data show CDR1 as SGHRS and CDR2 as YFSETQ. The CDR3 protein is CASSLGGGTAANTGELFF. CDR3 bases: TGCGCCAGCAGTCTGGGGGGAGGGACAGCGGCGAACACCGGGGAGCTGTTTTTT.

CDR3: CAWSDKGAASGRNEQFF. CDR3 nucleotides: TGTGCCTGGAGTGATAAGGGGGCGGCTAGCGGGAGAAATGAGCAGTTCTTC. The rearrangement links TRBV30 to TRBJ2-1, with 10 bases aligning to TRBD2. CDR3 size: 17 residues. Germline V gene data show CDR1 as GTSNPN and CDR2 as SVGIG (reference sequence). The J segment lost 7 bases and the V segment lost 1 base, leaving 13 bases of the junction unmatched. The entire variable domain, with the rest obtained from reference TRBV30 and TRBJ2-1, is as follows: SQTIHQWPATLVQPVGSPLSLECTVEGTSNPNLYWYRQAAGRGLQLLFYSVGIGQISSEVPQNLSASRPQDRQFILSSKKLLLSDSGFYLCAWSDKGAASGRNEQFFGPGTRLTVL.

The V gene is TRBV6-1, the J gene TRBJ1-5; 9 bases agree with TRBD1. CDR1 MNHNS and CDR2 SASEGT come from the germline V gene. The ends lost 3 bases at V and 4 bases at J; junction bases unmatched: 4. The CDR3 has 15 residues. The CDR3 sequence: CASSDRDRDNQPQHF. The CDR3 nucleotides read TGTGCCAGCAGTGACCGGGACAGGGATAATCAGCCCCAGCATTTT.

The genes are TRBV12-5 and TRBJ2-7; 7 bases are a match to TRBD1. Germline trimming cut 6 bases from V and 1 base from J; bases unmatched to any gene: 3. The CDR3 spans 13 residues. CDR1 and CDR2 from the germline V gene are LGHNT and FRNRAP. The CDR3 DNA reads as TGTGCTAGTGGCAAGGGACAGTCCTACGAGCAGTACTTC. Translating it yields CASGKGQSYEQYF.

The chain employs TRBV4-1 and TRBJ2-7; tentatively, D is TRBD1 or TRBD2 (5 bases each). The CDR3 runs to 13 residues. Germline V lookup: CDR1 MGHRA, CDR2 YSYEKL. Trimming cost V 0 bases and J 5 bases, with 8 bases left between them. The CDR3 here is CASSQERGDEQYF. CDR3 in DNA: TGCGCCAGCAGCCAAGAGAGAGGGGACGAGCAGTACTTC.

The rearrangement uses TRBV24-1 and TRBJ2-3; D uncertain. Germline V gene lookup returns CDR1 KGHDR and CDR2 SFDVKD. This CDR3 contains 14 residues. The V and J ends lost 6 bases and 3 bases respectively, with 12 bases between them. CDR3 bases: TGTGCCACCAGTCAGTTCCCTGATACAGATACGCAGTATTTT. This gives the protein CATSQFPDTDTQYF.

This clone has just a few counts. The chain combines TRBV27 with TRBJ2-7; D unclear. CDR1 is MNHEY, CDR2 SMNVEV, per germline (reference sequence). V lost 0 bases, J lost 2 bases, and 11 bases lay in between. The CDR3 consists of 15 residues. CDR3 loop: CASSLSRSGAYEQYF. The CDR3 DNA reads as TGTGCCAGCAGTTTATCAAGGTCCGGCGCCTACGAGCAGTACTTC.

The chain has TRBV18 and TRBJ2-1; 7 bases line up with TRBD1. This CDR3 comprises 15 residues. CDR1 KGHSH and CDR2 LQKENI come from the germline V gene. Unmatched junction bases numbered 8, after V lost 0 bases and J lost 9 bases. CDR3 in amino acids: CASSPPGTVQSEQFF. CDR3 DNA: TGTGCCAGCTCACCACCGGGGACAGTACAATCTGAGCAGTTCTTC.

The genes are TRBV5-1 and TRBJ2-1; 8 bases line up with TRBD2. CDR3 length: 16 amino acids. The V segment lost 0 bases and the J segment 6 bases; nucleotides outside the gene matches: 8. Looked up from germline, CDR1 is SGHRS and CDR2 is YFSETQ. The CDR3 here is CASSLEAGGPGNEQFF. In DNA form, the CDR3 reads TGCGCCAGCAGCTTGGAGGCGGGGGGACCAGGCAATGAGCAGTTCTTC.

The rearrangement joins TRBV6-5 to TRBJ2-3; perhaps D is TRBD1 or TRBD2 (5 bases each). The CDR3 covers 14 residues. The V end lost 5 bases, the J end lost 6 bases, and 15 bases lay between the germline ends. Per germline, CDR1 MNHEY and CDR2 SVGAGI. This CDR3 reads CASSPGHTADTQYF. DNA of the CDR3: TGTGCCAGCAGTCCGGGGCATACGGCGGATACGCAGTATTTT.

The chain employs TRBV15 and TRBJ2-7; 7 bases align to TRBD2. The CDR3 contains 13 residues. V shed 5 bases and J 1 base; nucleotides not matched to a gene: 2. Germline-derived CDR1 and CDR2 are LNHNV and YYDKDF (reference sequence). This CDR3 reads CATSGGGSYEQYF. CDR3 DNA: TGTGCCACCAGCGGGGGAGGGTCCTACGAGCAGTACTTC.

Details on this clone: At the DNA level, this CDR3 is encoded by other sequences in the same sample as well. This chain links TRBV5-1 with TRBJ2-5; D gene uncertain. In germline, CDR1 is SGHRS, CDR2 YFSETQ. With 8 bases removed from V and 2 bases from J, the gap between germline ends came to 7 bases. The CDR3 contains 11 residues. The DNA for the CDR3 is TGCGCCAGTTCCTTTCAAGAGACCCAGTACTTC. It translates to CASSFQETQYF.

V gene TRBV5-1 combines with J gene TRBJ2-3; D call uncertain. Trimming removed 0 bases at V and 0 bases at J, with 2 bases between. In germline, CDR1 is SGHRS, CDR2 YFSETQ. The CDR3 totals 13 residues. CDR3 sequence (DNA): TGCGCCAGCAGCTTGGACAGCACAGATACGCAGTATTTT. Its protein is CASSLDSTDTQYF. Filled out from reference TRBV5-1 and TRBJ2-3, the complete variable domain reads KAGVTQTPRYLIKTRGQQVTLSCSPISGHRSVSWYQQTPGQGLQFLFEYFSETQRNKGNFPGRFSGRQFSNSRSEMNVSTLELGDSALYLCASSLDSTDTQYFGPGTRLTVL.

The V gene is TRBV27, the J gene TRBJ2-1; 7 positions match TRBD2. With 7 bases clipped from V and 8 bases from J, the junction kept 11 bases outside the gene matches. Germline-derived CDR1 and CDR2 are MNHEY and SMNVEV (reference sequence). CDR3 size: 14 residues. As DNA, the CDR3 is TGTGCCAGCACCATGGGAGGGAGGAGGGATGAGCAGTTCTTC. Translation gives CASTMGGRRDEQFF.

J is TRBJ2-1 and V is TRBV29-1; 11 positions agree with TRBD2. CDR1 is SQVTM, CDR2 ANQGSEA, per germline. J gave up 5 bases and V 6 bases, and 9 bases lay outside the gene matches. The CDR3 spans 15 residues. The CDR3 sequence is CSVDPALAGDNEQFF. The CDR3 region has the DNA TGCAGCGTCGACCCGGCACTAGCGGGAGACAATGAGCAGTTCTTC.

The V call is TRBV9, the J call TRBJ2-7; 10 bases line up with TRBD1. V trimming: 3 bases; J trimming: 6 bases; junction bases outside the gene matches: 9. CDR1 SGDLS and CDR2 YYNGEE come from the germline V gene. The CDR3 consists of 15 residues. This CDR3 is CASSGLGTGEIEQYF. CDR3 sequence (DNA): TGTGCCAGCAGCGGCCTCGGGACAGGGGAAATCGAGCAGTACTTC.

This clone has just a few counts. The rearrangement links TRBV12-3 or TRBV12-4 to TRBJ2-2, with D possibly called TRBD1 or TRBD2 (5 bases each). The CDR3 loop spans 13 amino acids. V was trimmed by 6 bases and J by 6 bases, leaving 11 bases between them. This CDR3 reads CASRLGTAGELFF. The CDR3 nucleotides read TGTGCCAGCAGGCTCGGGACCGCCGGGGAGCTGTTTTTT.

Of note for this clone: This same CDR3 is encoded by further DNA sequences in the sample. This chain connects TRBV3-1 (or the pseudogene TRBV3-2) to TRBJ2-5, with 7 bases aligning to TRBD2. The CDR3 has 13 amino acids. J was trimmed by 5 bases and V by 4 bases; bases with no gene match: 4. Germline V gene lookup returns CDR1 LGHDT and CDR2 YNNKEL (reference sequence). CDR3 DNA sequence: TGTGCCAGCAGCCTCCGGGGGGAGGAGACCCAGTACTTC. Translated: CASSLRGEETQYF.

This chain uses TRBV9 with TRBJ1-4; D is unresolved. This CDR3 region has 12 residues. Per germline, CDR1 SGDLS and CDR2 YYNGEE. Trimming removed 2 bases at V and 5 bases at J, with 4 bases between. In nucleotides, the CDR3 is TGTGCCAGCAGCGTTGAGAATGAAAAACTGTTTTTT. It specifies CASSVENEKLFF.

The rearrangement links TRBV19 to TRBJ2-1; TRBD2 aligns across 7 bases. The CDR3 loop spans 13 amino acids. V was clipped by 3 bases and J by 8 bases; unmatched bases: 4. Germline V gene lookup returns CDR1 LNHDA and CDR2 SQIVND (reference sequence). CDR3 residues: CASSMWGRDEQFF. CDR3 nucleotides: TGTGCCAGTAGTATGTGGGGGAGGGATGAGCAGTTCTTC.

The genes are TRBV5-1 and TRBJ2-3, with D perhaps TRBD1 (5 bases). Germline loops: CDR1 SGHRS, CDR2 YFSETQ. This CDR3 has 14 residues. V shed 3 bases and J shed 0 bases, with 8 bases lying between them. The CDR3 here is CASSWGASTDTQYF. CDR3 in DNA: TGCGCCAGCAGCTGGGGCGCTAGCACAGATACGCAGTATTTT.

CDR3 residues: CASSYQGTNSPLHF. The CDR3 region has the DNA TGTGCCAGCAGTTACCAGGGTACGAATTCACCCCTCCACTTT. This chain links TRBV6-5 with TRBJ1-6, with D tentatively TRBD1 (5 bases). The V gene's germline CDR1 is MNHEY and CDR2 SVGAGI. The CDR3 has 14 amino acids. Deletions cut 2 bases from V and 7 bases from J, with 9 bases between.